A single sample gave rise to the 28 T cell receptor beta chains below, sequenced in a study of response to subunit inactivated influenza vaccine. TCRdb independently ran MiXCR on the RT-PCR reads; one entry per CDR3 protein. The table includes around 180,000 distinct CDR3 sequences, about 9.3% detected once. Sequences were derived from non-naive T cells sorted from PBMCs, sampled on the day of vaccination. The receptor source for this set is a man in his fifties or sixties who received an inactivated influenza vaccine.

Many counts were recorded for this clonotype. The genes are TRBV20-1 and TRBJ2-3; 8 nucleotides match TRBD2. Trimming cost V 0 bases and J 5 bases; bases outside gene matches: 7. This CDR3 contains 15 residues. CDR1 is DFQATT and CDR2 is SNEGSKA in the germline V gene (reference sequence). CDR3 bases: TGCAGTGCTAGAGATTATAGCGGGAATCAAGATACGCAGTATTTT. This gives the protein CSARDYSGNQDTQYF.

This clonotype appeared many times. The V call is TRBV2, the J call TRBJ1-3; no clear D gene. Trimming stripped 10 bases from V and 2 bases from J, with 6 bases between. The CDR3 is 11 residues long. CDR1 is SNHLY and CDR2 is FYNNEI in the germline V gene. The CDR3 loop is CATGPGNTIYF. As DNA, the CDR3 is TGTGCCACCGGACCTGGAAACACCATATATTTT.

The chain has TRBV28 and TRBJ2-2; TRBD1 is a possible D gene (5 bases). V was cut by 7 bases and J by 2 bases, with 14 bases left in between. In germline, CDR1 is MDHEN, CDR2 SYDVKM. This CDR3 has 15 residues. The DNA for the CDR3 is TGTGCCAGCATCCGTCAGGGAATTAACACCGGGGAGCTGTTTTTT. It codes for CASIRQGINTGELFF.

This clonotype was counted between two and nine times. The chain joins TRBV25-1 to TRBJ2-2; 10 bases map to TRBD1. Germline lookup yields CDR1 MGHDK and CDR2 SYGVNS. Trimming at V came to 7 bases and at J to 6 bases, leaving 5 bases not matched to a gene. The length of the CDR3 is 14 residues. The CDR3 sequence is CASTGQGKAGELFF. The CDR3 DNA follows: TGTGCCAGCACGGGACAGGGGAAGGCCGGGGAGCTGTTTTTT.

This clonotype occurred many times. This rearrangement joins TRBV4-3 to TRBJ2-6, with D possibly TRBD1 on 6 matching bases. V was pared by 0 bases and J by 3 bases, with 12 bases between. CDR1 is LGHNA, CDR2 YSLEER, per germline. The CDR3 length is 17 residues. DNA of the CDR3: TGCGCCAGCAGCCAAGAAGTCAGGGGATATGGGGCCAACGTCCTGACTTTC. Its protein product is CASSQEVRGYGANVLTF.

The chain has TRBV27 and TRBJ2-3; D tentatively reads TRBD1 or TRBD2 (5 bases each). Germline V gene sequence: CDR1 MNHEY, CDR2 SMNVEV (reference sequence). V was cut by 6 bases and J by 6 bases, with 19 bases left in between. The CDR3 spans 15 residues. CDR3 DNA: TGTGCCAGCAGCCCTGGGACCAGGATAAGGGATACGCAGTATTTT. Amino acids: CASSPGTRIRDTQYF.

This clonotype was observed many times. The chain recombines TRBV28 with TRBJ2-1; D gene unclear. The CDR3 is 15 residues long. V was pared by 7 bases and J by 0 bases, with 13 bases between. Germline CDR1 reads MDHEN; CDR2 reads SYDVKM. The CDR3 spells CASTPSGVSYNEQFF. The CDR3 DNA follows: TGTGCCAGCACCCCGTCAGGAGTCTCCTACAATGAGCAGTTCTTC.

This chain connects TRBV7-2 to TRBJ2-5, with 11 bases fitting TRBD2. The CDR3 has 12 residues. Trimming removed 5 bases from V and 10 bases from J; junction bases left unmatched: 3. Germline CDR1 is SGHTA and CDR2 is FQGNSA. This CDR3 is CASSELAGDQYF. DNA for the CDR3: TGTGCCAGCAGCGAACTAGCGGGGGACCAGTACTTC.

The chain recombines TRBV9 with TRBJ2-3; D is ambiguous. Deletions cut 0 bases from V and 0 bases from J, with 11 bases between. Germline-derived CDR1 and CDR2 are SGDLS and YYNGEE. The CDR3 covers 16 residues. CDR3 DNA sequence: TGTGCCAGCAGCGTAGGAGCATATCGTAGCACAGATACGCAGTATTTT. It yields the protein CASSVGAYRSTDTQYF.

This chain connects TRBV15 to TRBJ2-7; 11 bases map to TRBD1. Trimming at V came to 2 bases and at J to 3 bases, leaving 6 bases not matched to a gene. CDR1 is LNHNV, CDR2 YYDKDF, per germline (reference sequence). The CDR3 spans 16 residues. The CDR3 is CATSRIRTGGFYEQYF. The CDR3 region has the DNA TGTGCCACCAGCAGAATACGGACAGGGGGCTTCTACGAGCAGTACTTC.

This clonotype was detected many times. The rearrangement links TRBV29-1 to TRBJ2-3, with D uncertain. Germline V gives CDR1 SQVTM, CDR2 ANQGSEA. The V end lost 4 bases, the J end lost 2 bases, and 7 bases lay between the germline ends. CDR3 size: 12 residues. The CDR3 sequence: CSVGTNTDTQYF. CDR3 nucleotides: TGCAGCGTTGGGACCAACACAGATACGCAGTATTTT.

V and J are TRBV6-2 or TRBV6-3 and TRBJ1-6; D unresolved. Deletions cut 6 bases from V and 8 bases from J, with 8 bases between. Per the germline V gene, CDR1 is MNHEY and CDR2 is SVGEGT. CDR3 length: 12 residues. The CDR3 DNA reads as TGTGCCAGCAGCGGGTCTGATTCACCCCTCCACTTT. Translation gives CASSGSDSPLHF.

This chain joins TRBV27 and TRBJ1-1; D gene uncertain. This CDR3 contains 13 residues. CDR1 MNHEY and CDR2 SMNVEV come from the germline V gene (reference sequence). Deletions cut 2 bases from V and 5 bases from J, with 9 bases between. CDR3 coding DNA: TGTGCCAGCAGTTTAATCCTGGGTACTGAAGCTTTCTTT. Translated, it gives CASSLILGTEAFF.

This clonotype was counted many times. This chain connects TRBV7-2 to TRBJ2-5; no clear D. The V and J ends lost 5 bases and 1 base respectively, with 8 bases between them. The CDR3 length is 13 residues. The germline gives CDR1 SGHTA, CDR2 FQGNSA. This CDR3 reads CASSLALQETQYF. The CDR3 DNA is TGTGCCAGCAGCCTCGCCCTCCAAGAGACCCAGTACTTC.

This clonotype was recorded many times. DNA for the CDR3: TGTGCCAGCAGCCTACGACAGGGGGGGACCTACGAGCAGTACTTC. It is translated as CASSLRQGGTYEQYF. This chain connects TRBV9 to TRBJ2-7; 9 nucleotides line up with TRBD1. Germline V gene sequence: CDR1 SGDLS, CDR2 YYNGEE. CDR3 length: 15 residues. Trimming took 4 bases from V and 2 from J; bases not matched to a gene: 7.

This clonotype was counted a few times. The chain employs TRBV2 and TRBJ2-5; 11 nucleotides align to TRBD2. V was clipped by 1 base and J by 1 base; unmatched bases: 5. The CDR3 has 17 amino acids. Per the germline V gene, CDR1 is SNHLY and CDR2 is FYNNEI. The CDR3 region is CASSEDRGTSGQETQYF. CDR3 in DNA: TGTGCCAGCAGTGAAGATAGGGGGACTAGCGGCCAAGAGACCCAGTACTTC.

This clonotype was found many times. The genes are TRBV18 and TRBJ1-5; D remains ambiguous. Per germline, CDR1 KGHSH and CDR2 LQKENI. The germline V and J ends were trimmed by 5 bases and 2 bases, with 10 bases remaining between them. The CDR3 spans 14 residues. The CDR3 loop is CASSSGGGNQPQHF. CDR3 coding DNA: TGTGCCAGCTCATCAGGTGGAGGCAATCAGCCCCAGCATTTT. The entire variable domain, with the rest obtained from reference TRBV18 and TRBJ1-5, is as follows: NAGVMQNPRHLVRRRGQEARLRCSPMKGHSHVYWYRQLPEEGLKFMVYLQKENIIDESGMPKERFSAEFPKEGPSILRIQQVVRGDSAAYFCASSSGGGNQPQHFGDGTRLSIL.

This clonotype was observed many times. CDR3 coding DNA: TGCGCCAGCAGCTTGGGAGGGGGCGATCAGCCCCAGCATTTT. This encodes CASSLGGGDQPQHF. V gene TRBV5-1 combines with J gene TRBJ1-5; 7 nucleotides agree with TRBD1. Germline CDR1 and CDR2: SGHRS and YFSETQ. J lost 5 bases, V lost 0 bases, and 2 bases had no gene match. This CDR3 has 14 residues.

The V and J genes are TRBV14 and TRBJ2-2, with a possible D match to TRBD1 (5 bases). The CDR3 is 15 residues long. Germline lookup yields CDR1 SGHDN and CDR2 FVKESK. Trimming shortened V by 3 bases and J by 7 bases, and 15 bases separated the two germline ends. The CDR3 DNA reads TGTGCCAGCAGCCAGCTACAGGTCGGACACGGGGAGCTGTTTTTT. It yields the protein CASSQLQVGHGELFF.

V gene TRBV20-1 combines with J gene TRBJ2-6; 7 nucleotides agree with TRBD1. Germline V gene sequence: CDR1 DFQATT, CDR2 SNEGSKA (reference sequence). This CDR3 is 17 amino acids long. The V and J ends lost 1 base and 2 bases, in that order; junction bases with no gene match: 8. Here the CDR3 DNA reads TGCAGTGCTAGAGGGAGACAGGGTAGTGCTGGGGCCAACGTCCTGACTTTC. Translated: CSARGRQGSAGANVLTF.

This clonotype was detected only a few times. V and J are TRBV12-3 or TRBV12-4 and TRBJ2-7, with D possibly TRBD2 on 7 matching bases. The CDR3 runs to 15 residues. V lost 2 bases to trimming and J lost 5 bases, with 16 bases between them. CDR3 protein: CASSLRGGSMNEQYF. In nucleotides, the CDR3 is TGTGCCAGCAGTTTAAGGGGGGGGAGTATGAACGAGCAGTACTTC.

This clonotype was seen a few times. The chain recombines TRBV11-2 with TRBJ2-3, with a possible D match to TRBD2 (6 bases). This CDR3 contains 18 residues. V lost 0 bases, J lost 3 bases, and 19 bases lay in between. Germline CDR1 reads SGHAT; CDR2 reads FQNNGV. As DNA, the CDR3 is TGTGCCAGCAGCTTAGACCAGATCAGGGACTTCTGGACAGATACGCAGTATTTT. This codes for CASSLDQIRDFWTDTQYF.

This clonotype was recorded a few times. The rearrangement links TRBV29-1 to TRBJ2-3; the D gene is possibly TRBD2 (5 bases). Germline V gives CDR1 SQVTM, CDR2 ANQGSEA. Trimming stripped 6 bases from V and 1 base from J, with 8 bases between. The CDR3 totals 12 residues. The CDR3 loop is CSVDGGTDTQYF. CDR3 DNA: TGCAGCGTGGACGGGGGCACAGATACGCAGTATTTT.

This clonotype occurred a few times. The CDR3 nucleotides read TGTGCCAGCAGTTACTCCCGGTTTGGGGAGGCAGGCGTTGATACGCAGTATTTT. Amino acid sequence: CASSYSRFGEAGVDTQYF. This chain uses TRBV6-5 with TRBJ2-3; a possible D gene is TRBD2 (6 bases). Trimming removed 0 bases at V and 6 bases at J, with 22 bases between. Germline-derived CDR1 and CDR2 are MNHEY and SVGAGI. The CDR3 is 18 residues long.

This clonotype showed up just a few times. The chain carries TRBV12-1 and TRBJ1-1; TRBD1, the table's D call, was not compared with the DNA. TRBV12-1 represents a pseudogene. The CDR3 is 14 residues long. CDR3 region: CASSFARGYTEAFF. The CDR3 DNA follows: TGTGCCAGCAGCTTTGCGCGGGGGTACACTGAAGCTTTCTTT.

With respect to this clonotype: A much larger clonotype is one base distant, so this may be a read error. The rearrangement uses TRBV7-2 and TRBJ2-1, with unresolved D. Deletions cut 3 bases from V and 12 bases from J, with 9 bases between. Germline V gene data show CDR1 as SGHTA and CDR2 as FQGNSA. This CDR3 has 11 residues. Here the CDR3 DNA reads TGTGCCAGCAGCTTCAACCTTGTGCAGTTCTTC. Translated: CASSFNLVQFF.

This clonotype was seen at least ten times. The rearrangement joins TRBV28 to TRBJ1-2; D uncertain. This CDR3 is 15 amino acids long. Germline CDR1 and CDR2: MDHEN and SYDVKM. The V gene lost 1 base and the J gene lost 6 bases, with 15 bases spanning the gap. This CDR3 is CASSLYEARRNGYTF. CDR3 nucleotide sequence: TGTGCCAGCAGTTTATATGAGGCCCGCCGCAATGGCTACACCTTC.

The rearrangement joins TRBV15 to TRBJ2-7, with a possible D match to TRBD2 (5 bases). The V gene lost 0 bases and the J gene lost 7 bases, with 13 bases spanning the gap. Germline V gene lookup returns CDR1 LNHNV and CDR2 YYDKDF (reference sequence). The CDR3 spans 14 residues. In DNA form, the CDR3 reads TGTGCCACCAGCAGAGATGGGCTAGCCCGAGAGCAGTACTTC. Protein: CATSRDGLAREQYF.